This note documents a single T cell receptor (beta chain) sequence. What antigen it recognizes has not been identified. Qualities for individual bases were not recorded, and no much larger clone is one base off. Libraries were prepared through the immunoSEQ multiplex PCR assay. For TCR sequencing, RNA was extracted from every sample and reverse transcribed into cDNA to serve as template. First-strand cDNA was synthesized using SuperScript III with a 2:1 mix of oligo-dT and random hexamers. A synthetic immune receptor repertoire was used to measure amplification bias, and any remaining bias was corrected computationally. In the paper's pipeline: Raw reads were preprocessed to remove errors, and CDR3 was defined according to IMGT conventions as the region from the conserved cysteine to phenylalanine. Clonality was calculated as 1 minus Shannon entropy normalized by log2 of the number of productive unique TCRs. Scalp TCRbeta sequences were cross-referenced with sorted blood CD4 and CD8 repertoires so that the CD4 or CD8 identity of scalp clones could be inferred. Entries here come from immuneACCESS through TCRdb and include only in-frame sequences with V and J called. Some clones fail to appear in such tables; in the studies checked, an unresolved V gene covers under half of the shortfall, and the cause of the remainder is unknown. The V and J calls and clone size were taken over from that table, and D and trimming were inferred from the DNA. Present in this sample are about 140,000 clones, roughly four fifths of which were seen just once. The ten largest clonotypes hold roughly 25% of the sample.

The source of the sample is a study of CD8+ T cells in alopecia areata (dated by TCRdb to the late 2010s). For the study in its entirety: The treated patients, all with moderate-to-severe alopecia areata, were enrolled in an open-label pilot trial of oral tofacitinib given at 5 to 10 mg twice daily. Patients received tofacitinib for 6 to 18 months and were then followed off drug for 6 months to check for delayed response and recurrence. The SALT score, which quantifies the percentage of affected scalp surface area, was used to measure disease severity in treated patients. The study used high-throughput TCRbeta sequencing to examine T cell clonal expansion in alopecia areata, in both the C3H/HeJ mouse model and human patients. On the human side, TCRbeta sequencing was run on scalp tissue and on sorted CD4+ and CD8+ peripheral blood T cells from healthy controls and from alopecia areata patients with either patchy or totalis/universalis disease. Patients on tofacitinib were biopsied at baseline and after 4 and 24 weeks of treatment, and several of the patients also had a later scalp biopsy. Scalp clonality was compared across normal scalp (n=4), patchy alopecia areata scalp (n=8), and alopecia totalis/universalis scalp (n=8). RNA was extracted with the PAXgene miRNA kit for fixed scalp, the miRNeasy kit for PBMCs, and the RNeasy kit for mouse skin. TCRbeta CDR3 regions were amplified by immunoSEQ multiplex PCR using 35 Vbeta forward and 13 Jbeta reverse primers. Overall study results and their limits: Compared with normal scalp, lesional scalp had higher clonality and more expanded CD8+ clones, particularly in alopecia totalis/universalis, a pattern that suggests antigenic drive. Scalp TCR repertoire analysis is complicated because resident alphabeta T cells in normal human skin are also sequenced, whereas mouse skin is dominated by gammadelta T cells. Shared TCR sequences between patients were less evident than in mice, which may be partly attributable to HLA diversity in the patient population. Many expanded lesional clones were found to persist in scalp and blood during tofacitinib treatment, and relapse after treatment cessation may be partly explained by this persistence. Tofacitinib significantly decreased scalp clonality and the number of expanded CD8+ clones among the top 100 scalp clones. Because the treated cohort was small and had only one nonresponder, larger studies are needed to examine links between baseline CD8+ expansion and response.

The sample's time point label is to be understood as: roughly 27 days on oral tofacitinib. The sample's treatment or condition label, in plain terms: oral pan-JAK inhibitor, 5-10 mg twice daily. Peripheral blood and lesional scalp punch biopsies were obtained from patients with alopecia areata. After PBMCs were isolated by density centrifugation and stained for CD3, CD4 and CD8, a FACSAria was used to sort CD4+ and CD8+ T cells. The junction carries 5 bases between V and J, which are trimmed by 6 bases and 3 bases respectively. CDR3 length: 12 amino acids, cysteine to phenylalanine. Left in the record is the CDR3 DNA by itself, 36 bases read in frame from the first base. CDR1 and CDR2 are read off the germline V gene as MGHRA and YSYEKL.

The sequences come from CD8+ T cells sorted from blood, collected at week 4, from a patient treated with tofacitinib. Recombination linked TRBV4-1 to TRBJ2-2; the D gene cannot be named for sure. The source is a human donor with alopecia areata. The CDR3 sequence is CASSGDTGELFF. The DNA sequence follows: TGCGCCAGCAGTGGTGACACCGGGGAGCTGTTTTTT.